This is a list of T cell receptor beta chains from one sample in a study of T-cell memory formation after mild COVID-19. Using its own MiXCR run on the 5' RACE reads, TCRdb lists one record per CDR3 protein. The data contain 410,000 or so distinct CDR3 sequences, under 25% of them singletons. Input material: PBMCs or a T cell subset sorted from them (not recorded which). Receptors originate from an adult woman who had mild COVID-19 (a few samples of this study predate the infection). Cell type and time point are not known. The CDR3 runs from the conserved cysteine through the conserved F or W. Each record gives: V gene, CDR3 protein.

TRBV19 CASSTLGMTAPYF
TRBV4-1 CASSQSPGQGVGELFF
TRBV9 CASSVDSSNTEAFF
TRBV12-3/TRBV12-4 CATAGGKEAFF
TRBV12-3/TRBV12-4 CASSSGVSPLHF
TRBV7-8 CASSTPRDKSSYEQYF
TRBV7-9 CASSGGGSYEQYF
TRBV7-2 CASSRDYLSTDTQYF
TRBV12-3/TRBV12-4 CASQFVERGEAFF
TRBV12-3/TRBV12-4 CASSPRQIRSGYTF
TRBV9 CASSGGTETYEQYF
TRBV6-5 CASSRTGNNQPQHF
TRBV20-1 CSADEGAYYGYTF
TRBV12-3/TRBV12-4 CASSMDRGLGEKLFF
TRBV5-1 CASSRTGVGGYTF
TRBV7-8 CASSLPGGLSGNTIYF
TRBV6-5 CASSTFPPSLGGGAEETQYF
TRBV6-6 CASRRTTGVREQYF
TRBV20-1 CSASTGSTDTQYF
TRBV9 CASSVVAGDTDTQYF
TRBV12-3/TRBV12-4 CASSPDRAIYNEQFF
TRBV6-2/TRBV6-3 CASSYDSYEQYF
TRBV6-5 CASKSSDATNEKLFF
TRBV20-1 CSARGGDGYTF
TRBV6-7 CASSTPRGNIQYF
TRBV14 CASSHSRGEGYTF
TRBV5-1 CASSKLWTDTQYF
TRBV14 CASSPQRPSRTEAFF
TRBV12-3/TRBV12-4 CASRPPGMKGQAFF
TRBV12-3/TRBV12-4 CASSLFRWRLRLYNEQFF